Sequencing of this TCR beta chain was carried out in a study of cytomegalovirus exposure and HLA in healthy donors. Study-wide findings and caveats: TCR sequences were mostly rare, though some public TCRs occurred in many donors.

PCR amplification relied on 60 Vbeta primers (plus 13 Jbeta primers). The repertoire was sequenced with immunoSEQ multiplex PCR; TCRdb's copy has only in-frame clones and lacks some. The sample has 31,000 or so clones. The CDR3 covers 11 residues. Trimming pared 7 bases from V and 4 bases from J, leaving 7 bases between. CDR1 is MNHNY and CDR2 is SVGAGI in the germline V gene (reference sequence). Worth noting for this clone: What it recognizes is unknown.

This TCR was recovered from a female donor in good health and CMV-seronegative. Sequenced sample: PBMCs. The chain combines TRBV6-6 with TRBJ1-1; no clear D. CDR3 loop: CASTPGTEAFF. In DNA form, the CDR3 reads TGTGCCAGCACCCCCGGCACTGAAGCTTTCTTT.